This T cell receptor beta chain appears in the sequencing data of a study of blood T cells in healthy people across ages. This clonotype was picked up many times. The germline gene is not matched at one end of the junction; a read error may be the cause. Germline CDR1 and CDR2: SGHRS and YFSETQ. The CDR3 has 13 residues. A second PCR of about 7 to 12 cycles used a sample-barcoded 5' primer and a J-beta primer mix. TCRdb ran MiXCR on the 5' RACE reads and lists one entry per CDR3 protein. The table has over a million distinct CDR3 sequences, roughly 43% seen once. Input material: blood. This receptor was taken from a woman aged 18-29 years in good health. J is TRBJ1-6 and V is TRBV5-1; D is possibly TRBD1 (6 bases). The CDR3 here is CASSLGQNSPLHF. The CDR3 nucleotides are TGTGCCAGCAGCCTCGGACAGAATTCACCCCTCCACTTT. The complete variable domain, with remaining parts taken from reference TRBV5-1 and TRBJ1-6, reads KAGVTQTPRYLIKTRGQQVTLSCSPISGHRSVSWYQQTPGQGLQFLFEYFSETQRNKGNFPGRFSGRQFSNSRSEMNVSTLELGDSALYLCASSLGQNSPLHFGNGTRLTVT.